This TCR beta chain was recorded in a study of post-analysis software for immune sequencing data. About the research overall: Several disease courses (relapsing-remitting, secondary progressive and progressive-relapsing) of multiple sclerosis were included.

In regard to this clonotype: The antigen remains undetermined.

Presence of unique molecular identifiers characterized the TCR beta cDNA libraries. The authors obtained approximately 540,000 cDNA molecules from about 0.94 to 9.7 million T cells. TCRdb called the PCR reads again in MiXCR, with one record for every CDR3 protein. The sample has roughly 800,000 distinct CDR3 sequences; roughly 29% are singletons. There are 15 residues in the CDR3. The J segment lost 6 bases and the V segment lost 5 bases, leaving 7 bases of the junction unmatched. Per germline, CDR1 SNHLY and CDR2 FYNNEI. General study findings and limits: The normalized Chao1 diversity of multiple sclerosis patients was significantly lower than that of controls. Under F measure analysis, samples from one preparation batch co-clustered strongly. Patients showed TRBV5-6, TRBV5-1 and TRBV20-1 among five TRBV segments more frequent than in controls.

The receptor's source is a girl aged 10-17 years with multiple sclerosis. Material: blood. The V and J genes are TRBV2 and TRBJ2-2, with 9 bases matching TRBD1. DNA of the CDR3: TGTGCCAGCAGTCCCCCGGGACAGGGTCCCGGGGAGCTGTTTTTT. Translated: CASSPPGQGPGELFF.